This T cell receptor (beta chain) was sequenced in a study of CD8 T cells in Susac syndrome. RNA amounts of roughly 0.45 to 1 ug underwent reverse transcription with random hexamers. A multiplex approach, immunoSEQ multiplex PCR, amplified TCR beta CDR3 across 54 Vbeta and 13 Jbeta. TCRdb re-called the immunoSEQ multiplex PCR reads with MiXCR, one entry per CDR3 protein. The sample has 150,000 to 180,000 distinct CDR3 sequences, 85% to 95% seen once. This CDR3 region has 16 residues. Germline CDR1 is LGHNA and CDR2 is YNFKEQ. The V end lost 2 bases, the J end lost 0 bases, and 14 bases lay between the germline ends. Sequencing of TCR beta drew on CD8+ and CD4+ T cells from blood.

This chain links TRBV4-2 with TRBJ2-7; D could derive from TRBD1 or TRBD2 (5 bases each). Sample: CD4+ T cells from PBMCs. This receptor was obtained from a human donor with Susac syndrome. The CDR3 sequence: CASSQSSSGASYEQYF. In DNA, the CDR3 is TGTGCCAGCAGCCAATCTTCCTCCGGGGCCTCCTACGAGCAGTACTTC.